The 11 T cell receptor beta chains in this list originate from one sample, sequenced in a study of tumor-infiltrating lymphocytes in oesophageal squamous cell carcinoma. TCRdb recomputed calls from the PCR reads with MiXCR, one row per CDR3 protein. This sample has about 15,000 distinct CDR3 sequences; more than 50% occur once, and the top ten carry around a fifth. The source material was esophageal tumor tissue. These receptors all come from a male donor with esophageal squamous cell carcinoma.

This rearrangement joins TRBV7-2 to TRBJ2-7, with D possibly matching TRBD2 (5 bases). In germline, CDR1 is SGHTA, CDR2 FQGNSA. This CDR3 contains 11 residues. The V end lost 6 bases, the J end lost 10 bases, and 13 bases lay between the germline ends. CDR3 sequence: CASSFQEVQYF. In nucleotides, the CDR3 is TGTGCCAGCAGTTTCCAGGAGGTCCAGTACTTC.

The CDR3 is CASSDTGRNNEQFF. CDR3 sequence (DNA): TGTGCCAGCAGCGATACCGGGAGAAATAATGAGCAGTTCTTC. The gene calls are TRBV7-6 and TRBJ2-7; tentatively, D is TRBD2 (6 bases). The J call may be incorrect, as the DNA end agrees better with TRBJ2-1. CDR3 length equals 14 residues. Germline loops: CDR1 SGHVS, CDR2 FNYEAQ.

This clonotype was counted a few times. The germline gene is not matched at one end of the junction; a read error may be the cause. The V gene is TRBV7-6, the J gene TRBJ2-3, with D perhaps TRBD2 (7 bases). Near its end, the DNA agrees better with TRBJ2-7, so the J call may be wrong. This CDR3 has 14 residues. Germline CDR1 is SGHVS and CDR2 is FNYEAQ. The CDR3 region is CASSLGGECFEQYF. CDR3 nucleotides: TGTGCTAGCAGCTTAGGGGGGGAGTGCTTTGAGCAGTACTTC.

Comment on this clonotype: The conserved phenylalanine or tryptophan is not found at the CDR3 terminus, so this likely reflects a read error. The limits of the CDR3 on the DNA are not certain, so only TCRdb's listed CDR3 is given. V is TRBV6-6 and J is TRBJ2-6; the table's D call, TRBD1, has no DNA check behind it. The CDR3 length equals 8 residues, ends included. The V gene's germline CDR1 is MNHNY and CDR2 SVGAGI (reference sequence). CDR3 loop: CASSKFRQ.

The chain links TRBV7-4 to TRBJ2-3; D call uncertain. The tail of the sequence fits TRBJ2-5 better, so the J call may be wrong. Germline CDR1 and CDR2: SGHVT and SQSDAQ. This CDR3 contains 12 residues. The CDR3 DNA sequence: TGTGCCAGCAGCTTAAACAGAGAGACCCAGTACTTC. The encoded protein is CASSLNRETQYF.

The V call is TRBV7-3, the J call TRBJ2-6, with unresolved D. There are 14 residues in the CDR3. The V and J ends lost 1 base and 4 bases respectively, with 5 bases between them. Looked up from germline, CDR1 is SGHTA and CDR2 is FQGTGA. The CDR3 is CASSLMPGANVLTF. The CDR3 nucleotides read TGTGCCAGCAGCTTAATGCCCGGGGCCAACGTCCTGACTTTC.

As for this clonotype: Germline is not matched at one junction end, which may reflect a read error. The gene calls are TRBV19 and TRBJ2-1, with 14 bases aligning to TRBD2. The CDR3 is 17 amino acids. CDR1 and CDR2 from the germline V gene are LNHDA and SQIVND (reference sequence). Here the CDR3 DNA reads TGTGCTAGTAGTAACCTACCGGGACTAGCGGGGGACAATGAGCAGTTCTTC. Its translation: CASSNLPGLAGDNEQFF.

The chain has TRBV6-1 and TRBJ1-1, with a weak D call TRBD1 (5 bases). CDR1 MNHNS and CDR2 SASEGT come from the germline V gene. The CDR3 runs to 12 residues. The germline V and J ends were trimmed by 8 bases and 11 bases, with 18 bases remaining between them. CDR3 in amino acids: CASSPGIGRAFF. CDR3 nucleotide sequence: TGTGCCAGCTCACCAGGGATCGGGCGGGCTTTCTTT.

A word on this clonotype: A much larger clone differs from this one at a single base, so this may be a read error. The chain has TRBV27 and TRBJ2-4; D may correspond to TRBD1 or TRBD2 (5 bases each). The V gene's germline CDR1 is MNHEY and CDR2 SMNVEV (reference sequence). V was clipped by 7 bases and J by 13 bases, with 23 bases between them. The CDR3 runs to 14 residues. DNA for the CDR3: TGTGCCAGCACCGGTGGGACCCCCTACAATGAGCAGTACTTC. Its protein is CASTGGTPYNEQYF.

The chain couples TRBV7-9 to TRBJ2-1; 11 bases match TRBD2. TRBJ2-7 matches the DNA end more closely, so the J call is doubtful. CDR1 is SEHNR and CDR2 is FQNEAQ in the germline V gene (reference sequence). The CDR3 has 15 amino acids. CDR3 amino acids: CASSEVSGRAVEQYF. The CDR3, as DNA: TGTGCCAGCAGCGAAGTTAGCGGGAGGGCCGTCGAGCAGTACTTC.

This clonotype is termed medium-sized. This rearrangement joins TRBV7-9 to TRBJ2-3; a possible D gene is TRBD1 (6 bases). Germline values: CDR1 SEHNR, CDR2 FQNEAQ (reference sequence). The CDR3 runs 15 residues. Deletions cut 2 bases from V and 2 bases from J, with 11 bases between. CDR3 protein: CASSLSGGATDTQYF. CDR3 in DNA: TGTGCCAGCAGCTTAAGTGGGGGCGCCACAGATACGCAGTATTTT.